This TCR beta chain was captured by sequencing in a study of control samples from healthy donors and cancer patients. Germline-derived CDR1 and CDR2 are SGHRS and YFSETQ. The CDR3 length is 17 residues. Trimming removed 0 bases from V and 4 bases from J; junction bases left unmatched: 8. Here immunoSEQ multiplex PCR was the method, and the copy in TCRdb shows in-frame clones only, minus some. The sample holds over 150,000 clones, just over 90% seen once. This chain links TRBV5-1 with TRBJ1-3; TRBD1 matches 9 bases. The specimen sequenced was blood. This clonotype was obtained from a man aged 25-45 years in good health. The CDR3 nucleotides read TGCGCCAGCAGCTTGGCGGGACAGGGTGTGATCGGAAACACCATATATTTT. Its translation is CASSLAGQGVIGNTIYF.